The source of this T cell receptor beta chain is a study of a mutant IDH1 vaccine in newly diagnosed glioma. Study-level information: Previous treatment comprised radiotherapy, temozolomide, or both, mostly both. Study findings and constraints: The authors found pseudoprogression apparently unrelated to changes in top peripheral T cell clonotypes.

Turning to this clone: Its antigen is undetermined.

Germline lookup yields CDR1 LNHDA and CDR2 SQIVND (reference sequence). The CDR3 runs to 14 residues. V was trimmed by 3 bases and J by 4 bases, leaving 10 bases between them. Regarding time point: week 35, safety follow-up. Every vaccination contained 300 ug of the mutant IDH1 20-mer peptide and was paired with topical imiquimod. The study enrolled donors with new WHO grade 3 or 4 IDH1-mutant, ATRX-lost astrocytomas. Assay used: immunoSEQ multiplex PCR; TCRdb lists only in-frame clones, some missing. The sample records about 56,000 clones, about 86% being singletons. The receptor was derived from a man aged 35-49 years with glioma. The sample was PBMCs, taken from a glioma patient whose treatment included an IDH1 peptide vaccine. This chain joins TRBV19 and TRBJ1-3, with D unclear. Here the CDR3 reads CASSIRISGNTIYF. In DNA form, the CDR3 reads TGTGCCAGTAGTATCCGGATCTCCGGAAACACCATATATTTT.